One sample yielded the 28 T cell receptor beta chains listed below, sequenced in a study of blood T cell repertoires in COVID-19. Measured with immunoSEQ multiplex PCR; TCRdb has only the in-frame clones, and not every one. The sample holds approximately 230,000 clones; 70% to 90% are singletons and the top ten take 2% to 2.5%. The sequenced material came from peripheral blood. The receptors derive from a middle-aged woman who had recovered from COVID-19.

In its sample, this clone was seen once. The chain joins TRBV25-1 to TRBJ2-7; 9 bases match TRBD1. Germline CDR1 is MGHDK and CDR2 is SYGVNS. The CDR3 has 17 residues. The V segment lost 7 bases and the J segment 3 bases; nucleotides outside the gene matches: 16. DNA of the CDR3: TGTGCCAGCACTCGCCCCCCCCCGGGACAGGGTCGCTACGAGCAGTACTTC. This sequence encodes CASTRPPPGQGRYEQYF.

This chain links TRBV5-4 with TRBJ2-2; TRBD1 matches 9 bases. Per germline, CDR1 SGHNT and CDR2 YYREEE (reference sequence). Trimming took 5 bases from V and 4 from J; bases not matched to a gene: 15. The CDR3 is made up of 18 amino acids. The CDR3 DNA follows: TGTGCCAGCAGTTCCTCCCCGTGGGGACAGGGAGGCACCGGGGAGCTGTTTTTT. It encodes CASSSSPWGQGGTGELFF.

This chain connects TRBV24-1 to TRBJ2-2; 7 nucleotides line up with TRBD2. The V gene's germline CDR1 is KGHDR and CDR2 SFDVKD. This CDR3 region has 15 residues. The junction had 6 bases not matched to a gene; V was cut back by 5 bases and J by 4 bases. The CDR3 DNA is TGTGCCACCAGTGTTGGCGGGAGCGGCACCGGGGAGCTGTTTTTT. The encoded protein is CATSVGGSGTGELFF.

At least ten counts were recorded for this clone. This specimen includes other DNA sequences encoding the same CDR3. V and J are TRBV19 and TRBJ2-6; D perhaps matches TRBD2 (6 bases). V was cut by 3 bases and J by 0 bases, with 30 bases left in between. Germline V gives CDR1 LNHDA, CDR2 SQIVND (reference sequence). This CDR3 region has 23 residues. This chain's CDR3 is CASSMGGHALVGISSSGANVLTF. In DNA form, the CDR3 reads TGTGCCAGTAGTATGGGGGGTCACGCGTTGGTGGGGATATCGAGCTCTGGGGCCAACGTCCTGACTTTC.

The gene calls are TRBV11-2 and TRBJ2-1; 9 bases agree with TRBD2. Germline V gene sequence: CDR1 SGHAT, CDR2 FQNNGV. Trimming removed 7 bases from V and 2 bases from J; junction bases left unmatched: 6. The CDR3 covers 15 residues. CDR3 bases: TGTGCCAGCAAGACCGGCGGGGGGGCCTACAATGAGCAGTTCTTC. Translated: CASKTGGGAYNEQFF.

V gene TRBV28 combines with J gene TRBJ2-3; D is perhaps TRBD2 (6 bases). In germline, CDR1 is MDHEN, CDR2 SYDVKM. The CDR3 loop spans 14 amino acids. V was trimmed by 5 bases and J by 1 base, leaving 10 bases between them. CDR3 amino acids: CASSRTTRTDTQYF. DNA of the CDR3: TGTGCCAGCAGTCGGACTACCCGCACAGATACGCAGTATTTT. Complete variable domain (other parts from reference TRBV28 and TRBJ2-3): DVKVTQSSRYLVKRTGEKVFLECVQDMDHENMFWYRQDPGLGLRLIYFSYDVKMKEKGDIPEGYSVSREKKERFSLILESASTNQTSMYLCASSRTTRTDTQYFGPGTRLTVL.

V is TRBV4-2 and J is TRBJ1-5; 7 bases are shared with TRBD1. CDR1 LGHNA and CDR2 YNFKEQ come from the germline V gene. This CDR3 has 16 amino acids. The ends lost 0 bases at V and 7 bases at J; junction bases unmatched: 9. This CDR3 reads CASSQDLRGPWQPQHF. Here the CDR3 DNA reads TGTGCCAGCAGCCAAGATCTTAGGGGGCCGTGGCAGCCCCAGCATTTT.

This clone was counted a few times. This chain uses TRBV7-9 with TRBJ2-7, with D maybe TRBD1 (6 bases). CDR3 length: 13 amino acids. Germline CDR1 and CDR2: SEHNR and FQNEAQ (reference sequence). Trimming pared 4 bases from V and 11 bases from J, leaving 18 bases between. The CDR3 sequence is CASSSQASGDKYF. As DNA, the CDR3 is TGTGCCAGCAGCTCCCAAGCGTCCGGGGACAAGTACTTC.

V and J are TRBV4-3 and TRBJ2-7; 10 positions agree with TRBD2. With V trimmed by 3 bases and J by 1 base, 0 bases remained unmatched. Per the germline V gene, CDR1 is LGHNA and CDR2 is YSLEER. The CDR3 consists of 14 residues. DNA of the CDR3: TGCGCCAGCAGCCAGACTAGCGGGTCCTACGAGCAGTACTTC. Encoded protein: CASSQTSGSYEQYF.

The chain uses TRBV27 and TRBJ2-1, with 13 bases identical to TRBD2. Germline-derived CDR1 and CDR2 are MNHEY and SMNVEV (reference sequence). The CDR3 runs to 18 residues. V dropped 6 bases and J dropped 0; count of bases not matched to a gene: 8. As DNA, the CDR3 is TGTGCCAGCAGCCGACTAGCGGGGGGTCTTAGCTCCTACAATGAGCAGTTCTTC. Protein sequence: CASSRLAGGLSSYNEQFF.

V and J are TRBV6-2 or TRBV6-3 and TRBJ2-5; D is perhaps TRBD2 (6 bases). In germline, CDR1 is MNHEY, CDR2 SVGEGT. This CDR3 is built from 13 residues. V lost 2 bases and J lost 8, with 12 bases in between. The DNA for the CDR3 is TGTGCCAGCAGTTACGGCCCCGGGGGAACCCAGTACTTC. It specifies CASSYGPGGTQYF.

The chain recombines TRBV5-6 with TRBJ1-1, with D tentatively TRBD1 (5 bases). Trimming removed 4 bases from V and 0 bases from J, with 16 bases in between. This CDR3 has 16 residues. The germline CDR1 and CDR2 sequences are SGHDT and YYEEEE. The CDR3 nucleotides read TGTGCCAGCAGCCGAGGGACTGGCGAATTGAACACTGAAGCTTTCTTT. Translation gives CASSRGTGELNTEAFF.

The V call is TRBV27, the J call TRBJ2-1; 9 bases match TRBD1. The V gene's germline CDR1 is MNHEY and CDR2 SMNVEV (reference sequence). The junction had 6 bases not matched to a gene; V was cut back by 9 bases and J by 6 bases. This CDR3 is built from 13 residues. CDR3 region: CASKGDRVNEQFF. The CDR3 region has the DNA TGTGCCAGTAAAGGGGACAGGGTCAATGAGCAGTTCTTC.

The chain joins TRBV6-2 or TRBV6-3 to TRBJ1-2; TRBD1 is a possible D gene (5 bases). The V and J ends lost 3 bases and 4 bases respectively, with 15 bases between them. CDR3 length: 15 residues. Germline CDR1 MNHEY, CDR2 SVGEGT. The CDR3, as DNA: TGTGCCAGCAGTTATCCATGGAGGGGATCCTATGGCTACACCTTC. Amino acids: CASSYPWRGSYGYTF.

The gene calls are TRBV5-4 and TRBJ2-7; 11 bases map to TRBD1. The germline V gene encodes CDR1 SGHNT and CDR2 YYREEE (reference sequence). This CDR3 has 15 amino acids. The junction had 2 bases not matched to a gene; V was cut back by 0 bases and J by 3 bases. Here the CDR3 reads CASSLAGTGGYEQYF. DNA of the CDR3: TGTGCCAGCAGCTTGGCCGGGACAGGGGGCTACGAGCAGTACTTC.

A note on this clone: The same CDR3 is also encoded by other DNA sequences in this sample. The CDR3 DNA sequence: TGCGCCAGCTCCCTGGAAGGGACAGGGGGACAGCCCCAGCATTTT. As protein: CASSLEGTGGQPQHF. V usage is TRBV5-1 and J usage is TRBJ1-5, with TRBD1 identical over 11 bases. From germline, CDR1 is SGHRS and CDR2 YFSETQ. The CDR3 has 15 residues. V lost 7 bases, J lost 7 bases, and 10 bases stayed unmatched.

This chain links TRBV30 with TRBJ1-6, with unresolved D. Trimming took off 4 bases at V and 6 bases at J, with 10 bases between the two ends. CDR1 GTSNPN and CDR2 SVGIG come from the germline V gene (reference sequence). The CDR3 loop spans 13 amino acids. The CDR3 nucleotides read TGTGCCTGGAAAAAGGAGACTAATTCACCCCTCCACTTT. The encoded protein is CAWKKETNSPLHF. Complete variable domain (other parts from reference TRBV30 and TRBJ1-6): SQTIHQWPATLVQPVGSPLSLECTVEGTSNPNLYWYRQAAGRGLQLLFYSVGIGQISSEVPQNLSASRPQDRQFILSSKKLLLSDSGFYLCAWKKETNSPLHFGNGTRLTVT.

This clone showed up just a few times. The chain employs TRBV19 and TRBJ2-5; 15 nucleotides line up with TRBD2. J lost 7 bases, V lost 0 bases, and 9 bases had no gene match. The CDR3 totals 18 residues. The germline gives CDR1 LNHDA, CDR2 SQIVND (reference sequence). CDR3 residues: CASSIDLGLAGGRSTQYF. In DNA form, the CDR3 reads TGTGCCAGTAGTATAGATCTAGGACTAGCGGGAGGGCGGTCGACCCAGTACTTC. Using reference TRBV19 and TRBJ2-5 for the parts outside the CDR3, the full variable domain is DGGITQSPKYLFRKEGQNVTLSCEQNLNHDAMYWYRQDPGQGLRLIYYSQIVNDFQKGDIAEGYSVSREKKESFPLTVTSAQKNPTAFYLCASSIDLGLAGGRSTQYFGPGTRLLVL.

The chain is built from TRBV19 and TRBJ1-5; D not certain. The CDR3 runs to 13 residues. Germline V lookup: CDR1 LNHDA, CDR2 SQIVND (reference sequence). The V gene lost 6 bases and the J gene lost 9 bases, with 15 bases spanning the gap. The CDR3 reads CASRPRAEGPQHF. The DNA of the CDR3 is TGTGCCAGTAGACCGCGGGCCGAGGGGCCCCAGCATTTT. The full variable domain, rest sourced from reference TRBV19 and TRBJ1-5, is DGGITQSPKYLFRKEGQNVTLSCEQNLNHDAMYWYRQDPGQGLRLIYYSQIVNDFQKGDIAEGYSVSREKKESFPLTVTSAQKNPTAFYLCASRPRAEGPQHFGDGTRLSIL.

The gene calls are TRBV7-9 and TRBJ2-5; TRBD1 matches 10 bases. The CDR3 consists of 15 residues. J gave up 7 bases and V 4 bases, and 9 bases lay outside the gene matches. The V gene's germline CDR1 is SEHNR and CDR2 FQNEAQ (reference sequence). The CDR3 DNA is TGTGCCAGCAGCTCGCTAGGACAGGGGGAAAGGACCCAGTACTTC. The encoded protein is CASSSLGQGERTQYF.

This chain links TRBV7-3 with TRBJ1-2, with 8 nucleotides matching TRBD1. This CDR3 has 14 amino acids. Trimming took 6 bases from V and 4 from J; bases not matched to a gene: 7. Germline values: CDR1 SGHTA, CDR2 FQGTGA. The CDR3 DNA is TGTGCCAGCAGTCCAACCACAGGGGGCTATGGCTACACCTTC. Protein: CASSPTTGGYGYTF.

The CDR3 nucleotides are TGTGCCAGCAGCCAACACAACCTGTTGAACACTGAAGCTTTCTTT. Residues: CASSQHNLLNTEAFF. The V and J genes are TRBV9 and TRBJ1-1; D remains ambiguous. V lost 4 bases to trimming and J lost 0 bases, with 13 bases between them. This CDR3 contains 15 residues. Germline CDR1 is SGDLS and CDR2 is YYNGEE.

The chain couples TRBV19 to TRBJ1-6; the D is unclear. The CDR3 has 13 amino acids. Looked up from germline, CDR1 is LNHDA and CDR2 is SQIVND (reference sequence). V was shortened by 2 bases and J by 10 bases, with 9 bases between the two germline ends. CDR3 sequence reads: CASSITTESPLHF. The CDR3 nucleotides are TGTGCCAGTAGTATAACGACTGAATCACCCCTCCACTTT. The full variable domain, in which reference TRBV19 and TRBJ1-6 provide the parts outside the CDR3, is DGGITQSPKYLFRKEGQNVTLSCEQNLNHDAMYWYRQDPGQGLRLIYYSQIVNDFQKGDIAEGYSVSREKKESFPLTVTSAQKNPTAFYLCASSITTESPLHFGNGTRLTVT.

The rearrangement links TRBV4-3 to TRBJ2-2, with 9 bases fitting TRBD1. The J segment lost 0 bases and the V segment lost 4 bases, leaving 6 bases of the junction unmatched. The CDR3 is made up of 17 amino acids. Per germline, CDR1 LGHNA and CDR2 YSLEER. CDR3 in DNA: TGCGCCAGCAGCCCTTCGGGGACAGGGACGAACACCGGGGAGCTGTTTTTT. Translated: CASSPSGTGTNTGELFF.

This chain uses TRBV5-1 with TRBJ2-1; D is unclear. Germline CDR1 SGHRS, CDR2 YFSETQ. This CDR3 is 16 amino acids long. Trimming removed 0 bases from V and 0 bases from J, with 10 bases in between. CDR3 amino acids: CASSLVVRSSYNEQFF. The CDR3, as DNA: TGCGCCAGCAGCTTGGTCGTGAGGAGCTCCTACAATGAGCAGTTCTTC.

This chain uses TRBV6-2 or TRBV6-3 with TRBJ1-6; 7 bases align to TRBD1. In germline, CDR1 is MNHEY, CDR2 SVGEGT. Trimming took 0 bases from V and 7 from J; bases not matched to a gene: 9. The CDR3 is 17 residues long. The CDR3 sequence is CASSYSKDRHYNSPLHF. In DNA, the CDR3 is TGTGCCAGCAGTTACTCGAAGGACAGGCACTACAATTCACCCCTCCACTTT.

A few counts support this clone. The chain recombines TRBV12-3 or TRBV12-4 with TRBJ1-1; a possible D gene is TRBD1 (5 bases). The CDR3 length is 13 residues. The germline V and J ends were trimmed by 6 bases and 10 bases, with 18 bases remaining between them. The CDR3 DNA reads TGTGCCAGCAGAAATACAGGTCCCGCTGGAGCTTTCTTT. Its translation: CASRNTGPAGAFF.

The CDR3 region has the DNA TGTGCCACCAGTGATGGGACTAGCAAATCCTACAATGAGCAGTTCTTC. Translation: CATSDGTSKSYNEQFF. V gene TRBV24-1 combines with J gene TRBJ2-1, with TRBD2 matching over 9 bases. V was pared by 3 bases and J by 1 base, with 3 bases of the junction left unmatched. The CDR3 has 16 residues. CDR1 and CDR2 from the germline V gene are KGHDR and SFDVKD.